In its sample, the clone carrying this T cell receptor beta chain was seen a few times. This record belongs to a study of metastatic and nonmetastatic thyroid tumors. Thyroid surgery was performed in patients who had received no treatment beforehand. Germline V gene sequence: CDR1 DFQATT, CDR2 SNEGSKA (reference sequence). This CDR3 is built from 13 residues. V lost 3 bases and J 5 bases, leaving 11 bases between the germline ends. In the authors' workflow: The study took CDR3 differences across clinicopathological groups and made a distant-metastasis classifier for papillary thyroid cancer from them. TCRdb ran MiXCR on the PCR reads. Clone size and V and J calls follow TCRdb, not the original study. The profile shows over 9,000 clones, around 30% of them singletons.

The V gene is TRBV20-1, the J gene TRBJ1-5; perhaps TRBD1 as D (5 bases). The clonotype was recovered from a male donor with papillary thyroid cancer or a benign thyroid nodule (not recorded which). Some clones in this sample may be carry-over from other donors' samples. The sample consisted of adjacent normal tissue. The CDR3 is CSASRGGDQPQHF. The CDR3 DNA follows: TGCAGTGCTAGTCGTGGGGGGGATCAGCCCCAGCATTTT.